The 10 T cell receptor beta chains in this list originate from one sample, sequenced in a study of shared clonotypes between healthy human individuals. CD8 cells classed as naive were CD45RO-negative and positively selected for CCR7, excluding terminally differentiated effector memory CD45RA+ cells. TCRdb keeps only in-frame clones here, not all; method: immunoSEQ multiplex PCR. The sample has roughly 600,000 clones; more than 95% are singletons. The specimen sequenced was naive CD8+ T cells sorted from blood. The receptors shown here come from a man aged 25-45 years in good health.

This clone was detected once. The rearrangement joins TRBV2 to TRBJ1-1; no clear D gene. Looked up from germline, CDR1 is SNHLY and CDR2 is FYNNEI. With 4 bases removed from V and 1 base from J, the gap between germline ends came to 4 bases. This CDR3 is built from 12 residues. CDR3 sequence reads: CASSAENTEAFF. CDR3 bases: TGTGCCAGCAGTGCAGAGAACACTGAAGCTTTCTTT.

This sequence joins TRBV18 and TRBJ2-3; tentatively, D is TRBD2 (6 bases). Germline CDR1 is KGHSH and CDR2 is LQKENI. Trimming pared 4 bases from V and 4 bases from J, leaving 21 bases between. This CDR3 spans 17 amino acids. The CDR3 DNA reads as TGTGCCAGCTCACTTACTTCTGGCCAACCGGGGGCAGATACGCAGTATTTT. Protein sequence: CASSLTSGQPGADTQYF.

The chain carries TRBV5-4 and TRBJ1-2; TRBD1 agrees at 10 bases. J gave up 4 bases and V 0 bases, and 3 bases lay outside the gene matches. Looked up from germline, CDR1 is SGHNT and CDR2 is YYREEE (reference sequence). CDR3 size: 15 residues. The CDR3 reads CASSLGTGGSYGYTF. CDR3 sequence (DNA): TGTGCCAGCAGCTTGGGGACAGGGGGTTCCTATGGCTACACCTTC.

The V call is TRBV5-1, the J call TRBJ2-7; D may be TRBD2 (6 bases). The CDR3 totals 15 residues. V lost 0 bases, J lost 3 bases, and 13 bases lay in between. The V gene's germline CDR1 is SGHRS and CDR2 YFSETQ. CDR3 in DNA: TGCGCCAGCAGCTTGGCCACGACTAGGGACTACGAGCAGTACTTC. Its translation: CASSLATTRDYEQYF.

This chain joins TRBV7-9 and TRBJ1-1; no reliable D call. V gave up 1 base and J gave up 0 bases, with 9 bases separating them. Germline V gene lookup returns CDR1 SEHNR and CDR2 FQNEAQ (reference sequence). The CDR3 spans 15 residues. The CDR3 sequence is CASSLVAGMNTEAFF. CDR3 DNA sequence: TGTGCCAGCAGCTTAGTCGCCGGGATGAACACTGAAGCTTTCTTT.

The chain employs TRBV29-1 and TRBJ1-2, with a tentative D call TRBD1 (5 bases). The CDR3 covers 13 residues. CDR1 and CDR2 (germline): SQVTM, ANQGSEA. The V end lost 6 bases, the J end lost 4 bases, and 15 bases lay between the germline ends. CDR3 residues: CSVYQGRLYGYTF. In DNA form, the CDR3 reads TGCAGCGTATATCAGGGAAGGCTCTATGGCTACACCTTC.

The chain joins TRBV30 to TRBJ2-7; TRBD1 is a possible D gene (6 bases). V was trimmed by 4 bases and J by 3 bases, leaving 7 bases between them. CDR3 size: 11 residues. The germline V gene has CDR1 GTSNPN and CDR2 SVGIG (reference sequence). CDR3 sequence: CAWMTGYEQYF. Written as DNA, the CDR3 is TGTGCCTGGATGACAGGCTACGAGCAGTACTTC.

This chain joins TRBV5-4 and TRBJ2-1; D is ambiguous. The CDR3 extends over 14 amino acids. Per the germline V gene, CDR1 is SGHNT and CDR2 is YYREEE (reference sequence). V was shortened by 0 bases and J by 6 bases, with 10 bases between the two germline ends. Here the CDR3 DNA reads TGTGCCAGCAGCTTGGGGGCTGGGTTCAATGAGCAGTTCTTC. Amino acid sequence: CASSLGAGFNEQFF.

The chain combines TRBV7-8 with TRBJ2-3, with D maybe TRBD2 (6 bases). This CDR3 has 16 residues. Germline loops: CDR1 SGHVS, CDR2 FQNEAQ. With 4 bases removed from V and 2 bases from J, the gap between germline ends came to 16 bases. CDR3 DNA: TGTGCCAGCAGCTACGACCGGAGGGGTGACACAGATACGCAGTATTTT. This codes for CASSYDRRGDTDTQYF.

V gene TRBV7-8 combines with J gene TRBJ2-3; D may match TRBD1 or TRBD2 (5 bases each). Germline V gene lookup returns CDR1 SGHVS and CDR2 FQNEAQ. The CDR3 runs 15 residues. V was trimmed by 5 bases and J by 2 bases, leaving 14 bases between them. For the CDR3, the DNA is TGTGCCAGCAGCCCTAGGGACCTCCCCACAGATACGCAGTATTTT. Protein sequence: CASSPRDLPTDTQYF.